This T cell receptor (beta chain) was identified in a study of blood T cells in healthy people across ages. Primers used in a second PCR of roughly 6 to 11 cycles were a sample-barcoded 5' primer and a J-beta primer mix. TCRdb processed the 5' RACE reads anew with MiXCR; each CDR3 protein has one entry. The sample includes about 1,800,000 distinct CDR3 sequences, roughly 28% of them seen just once. On this clonotype itself: Its target is not known.

The CDR3 is made up of 18 amino acids. The V and J ends lost 10 bases and 1 base, in that order; junction bases with no gene match: 17. Findings of the study overall: Relative to aged donors, long-lived donors carried more naive CD4+ cells and displayed higher diversity.

This clonotype originated in a woman under 40 in good health. The chain links TRBV12-3 or TRBV12-4 to TRBJ2-1; TRBD2 aligns across 9 bases. The sequencing input was blood. The CDR3 coding sequence is TGTGCCACCCCTGTGGGGGTAGCGGGAGAGGGGTCCTACAATGAGCAGTTCTTC. Translating gives CATPVGVAGEGSYNEQFF.